This section outlines one T cell receptor beta chain sequence together with its context. Time point described: newly diagnosed GD, antithyroid drugs for less than 3 months. RNA isolated from PBMCs was used to make the TCR library. The record originates from a study of regulatory T cells in long-lasting Graves disease. CDR3 regions were amplified by Arm-PCR using iRepertoire HTBI primers to build TCR beta libraries. In the authors' workflow: Samples revealed 62 TRBV and over 12 TRBJ segments. TCRdb passed the multiplex PCR reads through MiXCR, listing each CDR3 protein once. These V and J calls originate from TCRdb's pipeline instead of the authors' own analysis. The sample records fewer than 650,000 distinct CDR3 sequences, roughly a sixth being singletons. Separately, the same data were catalogued under a study of T cells in Graves' hyperthyroidism and ophthalmopathy. Turning to that study: Graves' hyperthyroidism showing no ophthalmopathy progression within 18 months was considered stable. The authors' 13 V-J model separated ophthalmopathy from stable hyperthyroidism.

This receptor was taken from a man aged 18 to 30 with Graves disease. The sequencing used peripheral blood mononuclear cells (PBMCs), collected at new diagnosis, from a patient treated with antithyroid drugs.

CDR3 loop: CSAVTAGVDYNEQFF. The CDR3 DNA reads as TGCAGTGCCGTAACAGCGGGAGTCGACTACAATGAGCAGTTCTTC. The rearrangement joins TRBV20-1 to TRBJ2-1; 8 bases fit TRBD2. The CDR3 totals 15 residues. Germline lookup yields CDR1 DFQATT and CDR2 SNEGSKA (reference sequence). J gave up 3 bases and V 6 bases, and 10 bases lay outside the gene matches.